The 27 T cell receptor beta chains below come from one sample, sequenced in a study of blood T cells in healthy people across ages. A second PCR, run for about 6 to 11 cycles, used a sample-barcoded 5' primer plus a J-beta primer mix. TCRdb fed the 5' RACE reads into MiXCR, producing one record per CDR3 protein. The table lists approximately 940,000 distinct CDR3 sequences, roughly 50% of them singletons. The sequenced material came from blood. The source of these receptors is a man under 40 in good health.

This clonotype was detected only a few times. V and J are TRBV7-2 and TRBJ2-4, with a tentative D call TRBD1 (7 bases). Germline V lookup: CDR1 SGHTA, CDR2 FQGNSA. The V end was cut by 5 bases, the J end by 6 bases, with 14 bases between. There are 14 residues in the CDR3. The CDR3 DNA reads TGTGCCAGCAGCCCTCAGGGGGGAACAAACATTCAGTACTTC. Its translation: CASSPQGGTNIQYF. Drawing the rest from reference TRBV7-2 and TRBJ2-4, the complete variable domain is GAGVSQSPSNKVTEKGKDVELRCDPISGHTALYWYRQSLGQGLEFLIYFQGNSAPDKSGLPSDRFSAERTGGSVSTLTIQRTQQEDSAVYLCASSPQGGTNIQYFGAGTRLSVL.

The chain has TRBV11-1 and TRBJ2-6, with D perhaps matching TRBD1 or TRBD2 (6 bases each). This CDR3 region has 15 residues. Germline-derived CDR1 and CDR2 are SGHAT and FQDESV (reference sequence). V was cut by 5 bases and J by 3 bases, with 11 bases left in between. The CDR3 DNA follows: TGTGCCAGCAGCCCGAGGGGGGTTGGGGCCAACGTCCTGACTTTC. Translating it yields CASSPRGVGANVLTF. Full variable domain (remainder filled in from reference TRBV11-1 and TRBJ2-6): EAEVAQSPRYKITEKSQAVAFWCDPISGHATLYWYRQILGQGPELLVQFQDESVVDDSQLPKDRFSAERLKGVDSTLKIQPAELGDSAMYLCASSPRGVGANVLTFGAGSRLTVL.

This clonotype occurred a few times. The chain links TRBV9 to TRBJ2-1, with 8 bases fitting TRBD2. Trimming took 7 bases from V and 1 from J; bases not matched to a gene: 10. Looked up from germline, CDR1 is SGDLS and CDR2 is YYNGEE. This CDR3 has 16 amino acids. The CDR3 sequence is CASAGGAGESYNEQFF. The CDR3, as DNA: TGTGCCAGCGCCGGGGGGGCAGGGGAATCCTACAATGAGCAGTTCTTC.

This chain connects TRBV29-1 to TRBJ2-4; the match to TRBD1 covers 9 bases. The DNA end is more similar to TRBJ2-7, so the J call may be wrong. The germline V gene encodes CDR1 SQVTM and CDR2 ANQGSEA. The CDR3 sequence is 11 residues long. The CDR3 DNA reads TGCAGCGTGACAGGGGGGGACGAGCAGTACTTC. This encodes CSVTGGDEQYF.

The chain recombines TRBV12-3 or TRBV12-4 with TRBJ1-1, with no clear D. The CDR3 totals 11 residues. V lost 3 bases and J lost 8, with 7 bases in between. CDR3 bases: TGTGCCAGCAGTTTCATGTCGGAAGCTTTCTTT. It yields the protein CASSFMSEAFF.

This clonotype was seen only a few times. V is TRBV6-1 and J is TRBJ2-1; 8 positions agree with TRBD2. Trimming took 4 bases from V and 9 from J; bases not matched to a gene: 14. CDR3 length: 16 residues. Germline V lookup: CDR1 MNHNS, CDR2 SASEGT. The CDR3 loop is CASSGGIAGLQGEQFF. In nucleotides, the CDR3 is TGTGCCAGCAGTGGGGGGATAGCGGGGCTCCAAGGTGAGCAGTTCTTC.

The sample holds a few counts of this clonotype. One junction end disagrees with the germline gene, perhaps due to a read error. The chain carries TRBV6-1 and TRBJ1-1; D not certain. The CDR3 has 16 residues. The germline gives CDR1 MNHNS, CDR2 SASEGT. The CDR3 spells CASREDGPRVNTEAFF. The CDR3 bases are TGTGCCAGCAGGGAAGACGGACCTCGCGTGAACACTGAAGCTTTCTTT.

This clonotype has only one observation. The V gene is TRBV10-3, the J gene TRBJ2-5; tentative D call: TRBD2 (7 bases). V lost 4 bases and J 4 bases, leaving 13 bases between the germline ends. The CDR3 is made up of 14 amino acids. In germline, CDR1 is ENHRY, CDR2 SYGVKD. The CDR3 DNA follows: TGTGCCATCAGTGCGTCGGGGGGCACAGAGACCCAGTACTTC. Translation gives CAISASGGTETQYF.

Concerning this clonotype: At one of its ends the junction is not consistent with the germline gene, which may arise from a read error. This chain joins TRBV12-5 and TRBJ2-1; 10 bases map to TRBD1. Germline loops: CDR1 LGHNT, CDR2 FRNRAP. This CDR3 is 14 amino acids long. The chain's CDR3 is CASAKTGGYDEQFF. The DNA for the CDR3 is TGTGCTAGTGCCAAGACAGGGGGCTACGATGAGCAGTTCTTC.

In its sample, this clonotype was seen a few times. The chain uses TRBV6-4 and TRBJ2-3, with 9 bases that match TRBD2. CDR3 length: 14 amino acids. The V and J ends lost 3 bases and 7 bases, in that order; junction bases with no gene match: 5. Germline V CDR1 and CDR2: MRHNA, SNTAGT. CDR3 loop: CASSETSGLNTQYF. The CDR3, as DNA: TGTGCCAGCAGTGAAACTAGCGGGCTGAATACGCAGTATTTT.

This chain uses TRBV5-1 with TRBJ2-2; 8 nucleotides align to TRBD1. The V and J ends lost 2 bases and 5 bases, in that order; junction bases with no gene match: 8. This CDR3 contains 16 residues. Germline V lookup: CDR1 SGHRS, CDR2 YFSETQ. The CDR3 coding sequence is TGCGCCAGCAGCTTCTTATCAGGGGGCTGGACCGGGGAGCTGTTTTTT. The encoded protein is CASSFLSGGWTGELFF.

This chain uses TRBV6-6 with TRBJ2-4; D ambiguous. Near its end, the DNA agrees better with TRBJ2-7, so the J call may be wrong. Per the germline V gene, CDR1 is MNHNY and CDR2 is SVGAGI (reference sequence). This CDR3 region has 14 residues. CDR3 sequence (DNA): TGTGCCAGCAGTTACTCGACTGATCCCTTCGAGCAGTACTTC. Its translation is CASSYSTDPFEQYF.

The chain combines TRBV25-1 with TRBJ1-1, with a possible D match to TRBD1 (6 bases). This CDR3 has 13 residues. Trimming stripped 7 bases from V and 1 base from J, with 10 bases between. Germline values: CDR1 MGHDK, CDR2 SYGVNS. CDR3 in DNA: TGTGCCAGCATTGCCAGGGGGAACACTGAAGCTTTCTTT. Its translation is CASIARGNTEAFF. The variable domain in full, with the rest retrieved from reference TRBV25-1 and TRBJ1-1, is EADIYQTPRYLVIGTGKKITLECSQTMGHDKMYWYQQDPGMELHLIHYSYGVNSTEKGDLSSESTVSRIRTEHFPLTLESARPSHTSQYLCASIARGNTEAFFGQGTRLTVV.

This clonotype has just one count. One end of the junction is discordant with germline, which a read error may explain. The V gene is TRBV28, the J gene TRBJ2-5; 8 nucleotides match TRBD2. Matching the DNA end better, TRBJ2-1 makes the J call doubtful. Germline CDR1 and CDR2: MDHEN and SYDVKM. The CDR3 loop spans 15 amino acids. CDR3 loop: CASGLLAETQETQFF. The CDR3 bases are TGTGCCAGCGGTTTACTAGCGGAGACCCAAGAGACCCAGTTCTTC.

Worth noting for this clonotype: Germline and junction disagree at one end, which may indicate a read error. V and J are TRBV6-2 or TRBV6-3 and TRBJ2-1, with 9 bases that match TRBD2. The V gene's germline CDR1 is MNHEY and CDR2 SVGEGT. The CDR3 consists of 16 residues. In nucleotides, the CDR3 is TGTGCCAGCAGCTCCTCCGAGCGGGGGGCCTACAGTGAGCAGTTCTTC. Amino acids: CASSSSERGAYSEQFF.

The table lists this clonotype with a count of one. A read error is possible here, since a much larger clone lies one base away. The chain joins TRBV7-2 to TRBJ2-3; D might be TRBD1 (6 bases). The CDR3 totals 13 residues. Germline lookup yields CDR1 SGHTA and CDR2 FQGNSA. The CDR3 is CASRCSGADTQYF. The CDR3 coding sequence is TGTGCGTCGCGATGCTCAGGGGCAGATACGCAGTATTTT.

A few counts support this clonotype. The chain employs TRBV12-1 and TRBJ1-5. TRBV12-1 is a pseudogene. CDR3 length equals 14 residues. In DNA form, the CDR3 reads TGTGCCAGCAGCTTTGAAGGGCCGGGTCAGCCCCAGCATTTT. Translated, it gives CASSFEGPGQPQHF.

This clonotype was seen more than once but under ten times. This chain uses TRBV6-6 with TRBJ2-7, with TRBD2 identical over 7 bases. This CDR3 comprises 15 residues. Trimming removed 8 bases from V and 5 bases from J; junction bases left unmatched: 15. CDR1 and CDR2 from the germline V gene are MNHNY and SVGAGI (reference sequence). CDR3 sequence: CASWTWEGGVNEQYF. The CDR3 nucleotides read TGTGCCAGCTGGACTTGGGAGGGCGGTGTAAACGAGCAGTACTTC.

This rearrangement joins TRBV5-1 to TRBJ2-7; no firm D call. The CDR3 is 15 residues long. Germline-derived CDR1 and CDR2 are SGHRS and YFSETQ. The germline V and J ends were trimmed by 3 bases and 0 bases, with 13 bases remaining between them. CDR3 DNA: TGCGCCAGCAGCTCCGAAGACACGAGCTCCTACGAGCAGTACTTC. Translating it yields CASSSEDTSSYEQYF.

The chain has TRBV6-5 and TRBJ1-1; TRBD1 matches 8 bases. The CDR3 is 15 amino acids. The germline CDR1 and CDR2 sequences are MNHEY and SVGAGI. V lost 0 bases, J lost 3 bases, and 3 bases stayed unmatched. CDR3 in amino acids: CASSYSQGAHTEAFF. CDR3 nucleotide sequence: TGTGCCAGCAGTTACTCTCAGGGGGCGCACACTGAAGCTTTCTTT.

This clonotype was found a few times. V is TRBV24-1 and J is TRBJ2-3; D not resolved. The CDR3 runs 15 residues. Trimming shortened V by 4 bases and J by 2 bases, and 12 bases separated the two germline ends. Germline V gene data show CDR1 as KGHDR and CDR2 as SFDVKD. Written as DNA, the CDR3 is TGTGCCACCAGTGACTCCGGGCCCTACACAGATACGCAGTATTTT. Translated: CATSDSGPYTDTQYF.

The count of this clonotype is one. This chain connects TRBV12-3 or TRBV12-4 to TRBJ2-5; D is undetermined. With 6 bases removed from V and 2 bases from J, the gap between germline ends came to 13 bases. This CDR3 contains 14 residues. CDR3 sequence (DNA): TGTGCCAGCAGCCTCCTGTCAGCTCAAGAGACCCAGTACTTC. This gives the protein CASSLLSAQETQYF.

There are a few counts of this clonotype. The chain recombines TRBV7-9 with TRBJ1-5; 7 bases match TRBD1. The CDR3 loop spans 16 amino acids. Germline-derived CDR1 and CDR2 are SEHNR and FQNEAQ (reference sequence). V was clipped by 1 base and J by 3 bases; unmatched bases: 6. CDR3 protein: CASSLVAGGFNQPQHF. The CDR3 DNA reads as TGTGCCAGCAGCTTAGTGGCAGGGGGATTCAATCAGCCCCAGCATTTT.

This chain connects TRBV6-2 or TRBV6-3 to TRBJ2-5, with 9 bases fitting TRBD2. Per germline, CDR1 MNHEY and CDR2 SVGEGT. Trimming removed 5 bases from V and 11 bases from J; junction bases left unmatched: 15. This CDR3 region has 15 residues. This chain's CDR3 is CASSPAGGRRNEQYF. The CDR3, as DNA: TGTGCCAGCAGTCCTGCGGGGGGGCGACGAAATGAGCAGTACTTC.

The chain has TRBV6-2 or TRBV6-3 and TRBJ2-4; 9 positions match TRBD1. Germline CDR1 is MNHEY and CDR2 is SVGEGT. V gave up 2 bases and J gave up 0 bases; unmatched junction bases: 14. CDR3 length equals 20 residues. The DNA of the CDR3 is TGTGCCAGCAGTTACAGCCCGGGACAGGGCTCGTCAGTAGCCAAAAACATTCAGTACTTC. It is translated as CASSYSPGQGSSVAKNIQYF.

The chain links TRBV7-2 to TRBJ2-5; TRBD2 matches 7 bases. This CDR3 region has 16 residues. Germline CDR1 is SGHTA and CDR2 is FQGNSA. V dropped 5 bases and J dropped 4; count of bases not matched to a gene: 13. The CDR3 loop is CASSRGSGSGGETQYF. The CDR3, as DNA: TGTGCCAGCAGCCGTGGTAGCGGCTCGGGAGGAGAGACCCAGTACTTC.

The chain employs TRBV10-3 and TRBJ1-3; the D is unclear. The CDR3 runs to 12 residues. V shed 4 bases and J shed 4 bases, with 5 bases lying between them. The germline V gene has CDR1 ENHRY and CDR2 SYGVKD. The CDR3 region has the DNA TGTGCCATCAGTGCGGACGGAAACACCATATATTTT. Translated: CAISADGNTIYF.